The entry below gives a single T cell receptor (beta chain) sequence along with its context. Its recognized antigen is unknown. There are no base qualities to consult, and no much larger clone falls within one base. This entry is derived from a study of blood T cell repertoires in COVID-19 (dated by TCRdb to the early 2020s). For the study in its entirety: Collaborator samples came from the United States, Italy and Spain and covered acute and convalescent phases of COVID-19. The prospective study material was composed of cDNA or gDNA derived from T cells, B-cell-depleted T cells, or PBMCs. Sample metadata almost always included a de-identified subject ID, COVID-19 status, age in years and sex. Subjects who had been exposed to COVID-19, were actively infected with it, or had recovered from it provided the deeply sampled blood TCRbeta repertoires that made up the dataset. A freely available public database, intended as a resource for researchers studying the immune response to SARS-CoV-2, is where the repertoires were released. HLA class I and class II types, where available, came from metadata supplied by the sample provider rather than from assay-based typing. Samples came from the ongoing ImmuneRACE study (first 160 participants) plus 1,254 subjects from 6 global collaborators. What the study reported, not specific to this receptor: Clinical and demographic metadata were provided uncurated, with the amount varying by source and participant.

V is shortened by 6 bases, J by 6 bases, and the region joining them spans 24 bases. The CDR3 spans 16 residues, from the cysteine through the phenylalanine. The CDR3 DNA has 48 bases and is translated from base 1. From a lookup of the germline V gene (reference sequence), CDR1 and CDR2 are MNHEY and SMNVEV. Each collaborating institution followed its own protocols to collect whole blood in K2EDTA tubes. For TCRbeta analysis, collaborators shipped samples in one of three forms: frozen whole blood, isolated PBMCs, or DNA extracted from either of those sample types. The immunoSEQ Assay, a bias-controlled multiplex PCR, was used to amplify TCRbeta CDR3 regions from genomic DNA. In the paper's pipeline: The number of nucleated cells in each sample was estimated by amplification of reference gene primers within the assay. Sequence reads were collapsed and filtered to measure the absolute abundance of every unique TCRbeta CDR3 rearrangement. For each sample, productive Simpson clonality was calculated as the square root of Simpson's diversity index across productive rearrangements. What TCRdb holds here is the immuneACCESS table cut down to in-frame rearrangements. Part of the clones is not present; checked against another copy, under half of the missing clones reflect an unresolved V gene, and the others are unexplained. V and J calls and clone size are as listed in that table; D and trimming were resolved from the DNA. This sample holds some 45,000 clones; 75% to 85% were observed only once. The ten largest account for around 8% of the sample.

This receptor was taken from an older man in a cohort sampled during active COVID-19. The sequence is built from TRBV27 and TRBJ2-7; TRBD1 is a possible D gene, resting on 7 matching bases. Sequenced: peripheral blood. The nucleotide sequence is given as TGTGCCAGCAGGATCAATTCTGCCAGGGGGGAACTCGAGCAGTACTTC. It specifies CASRINSARGELEQYF.